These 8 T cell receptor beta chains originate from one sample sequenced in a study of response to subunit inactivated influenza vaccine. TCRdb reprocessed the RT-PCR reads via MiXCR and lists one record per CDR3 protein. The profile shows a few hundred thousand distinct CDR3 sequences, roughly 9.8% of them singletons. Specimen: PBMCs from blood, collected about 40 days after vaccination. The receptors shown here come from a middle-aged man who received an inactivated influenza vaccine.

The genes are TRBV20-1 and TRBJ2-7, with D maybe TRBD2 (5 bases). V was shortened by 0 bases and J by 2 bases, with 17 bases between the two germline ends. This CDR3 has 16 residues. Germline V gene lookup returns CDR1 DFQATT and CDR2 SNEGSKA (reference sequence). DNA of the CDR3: TGCAGTGCTAGAGATCCACGGGGTCAATCTCCCTACGAGCAGTACTTC. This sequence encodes CSARDPRGQSPYEQYF.

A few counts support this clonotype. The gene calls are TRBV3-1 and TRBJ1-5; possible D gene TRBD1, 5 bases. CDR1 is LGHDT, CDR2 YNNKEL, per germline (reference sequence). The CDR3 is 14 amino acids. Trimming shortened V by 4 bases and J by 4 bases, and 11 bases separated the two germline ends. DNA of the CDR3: TGTGCCAGCAGCCCCGGGACTAAGAATCAGCCCCAGCATTTT. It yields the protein CASSPGTKNQPQHF.

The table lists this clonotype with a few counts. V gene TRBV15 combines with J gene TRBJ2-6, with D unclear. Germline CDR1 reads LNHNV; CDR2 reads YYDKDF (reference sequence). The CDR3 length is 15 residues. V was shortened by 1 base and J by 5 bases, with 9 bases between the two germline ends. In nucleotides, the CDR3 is TGTGCCACCAGCAGAGGTTGGGATAGGGCCAACGTCCTGACTTTC. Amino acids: CATSRGWDRANVLTF.

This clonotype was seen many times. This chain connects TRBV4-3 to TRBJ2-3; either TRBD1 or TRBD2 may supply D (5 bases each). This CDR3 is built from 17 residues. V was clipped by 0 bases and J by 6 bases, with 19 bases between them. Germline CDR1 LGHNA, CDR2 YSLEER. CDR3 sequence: CASSQDMERMGTDTQYF. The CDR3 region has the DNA TGCGCCAGCAGCCAAGATATGGAGCGAATGGGGACGGATACGCAGTATTTT.

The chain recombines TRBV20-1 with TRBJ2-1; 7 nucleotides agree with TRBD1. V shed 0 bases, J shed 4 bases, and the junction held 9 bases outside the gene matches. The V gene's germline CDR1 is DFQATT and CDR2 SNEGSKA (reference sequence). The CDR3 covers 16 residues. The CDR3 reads CSARDPRQGRYNEQFF. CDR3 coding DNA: TGCAGTGCTAGAGATCCCAGACAGGGACGATACAATGAGCAGTTCTTC.

CDR3 sequence: CSLTRGGMSDTQYF. CDR3 sequence (DNA): TGCAGCCTTACGCGGGGGGGGATGTCAGATACGCAGTATTTT. The chain recombines TRBV29-1 with TRBJ2-3; 9 nucleotides line up with TRBD2. The V gene's germline CDR1 is SQVTM and CDR2 ANQGSEA. The CDR3 is 14 residues long. V was pared by 8 bases and J by 4 bases, with 10 bases of the junction left unmatched.

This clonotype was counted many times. The CDR3 DNA reads as TGTGCCACCAGTGATTTGCCGGTCAATGAGCAGTTCTTC. This translates into CATSDLPVNEQFF. The rearrangement links TRBV24-1 to TRBJ2-1, with D unclear. The CDR3 totals 13 residues. Germline lookup yields CDR1 KGHDR and CDR2 SFDVKD. Trimming took 0 bases from V and 6 from J, leaving 5 bases between them.

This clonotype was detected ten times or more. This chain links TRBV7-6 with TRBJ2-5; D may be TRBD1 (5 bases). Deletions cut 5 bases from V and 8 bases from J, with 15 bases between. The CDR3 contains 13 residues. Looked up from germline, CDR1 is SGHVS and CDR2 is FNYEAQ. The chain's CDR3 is CASSQTESSTQYF. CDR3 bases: TGTGCCAGCAGCCAGACAGAATCGAGTACCCAGTACTTC.